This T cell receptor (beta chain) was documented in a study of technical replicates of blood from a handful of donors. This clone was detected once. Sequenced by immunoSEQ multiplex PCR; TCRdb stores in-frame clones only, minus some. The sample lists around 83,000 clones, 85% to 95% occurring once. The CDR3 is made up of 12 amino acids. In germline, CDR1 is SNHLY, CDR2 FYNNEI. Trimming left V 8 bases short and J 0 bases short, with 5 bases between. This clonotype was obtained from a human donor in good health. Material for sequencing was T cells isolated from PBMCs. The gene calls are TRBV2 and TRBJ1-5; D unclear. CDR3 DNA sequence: TGTGCCAGCCACAATAGCAATCAGCCCCAGCATTTT. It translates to CASHNSNQPQHF.